These 25 T cell receptor beta chains were sequenced from one sample in a study of cytomegalovirus exposure and HLA in healthy donors. The PCR made use of 60 Vbeta and 13 Jbeta primers. The assay was immunoSEQ multiplex PCR, and TCRdb's table has in-frame clones only and misses some. The table includes more than 95,000 clones, about 73% detected once. Sample: PBMCs. The source of these receptors is a woman aged 45 to 65 in good health and CMV-seropositive.

This clone has just one count. The chain joins TRBV7-2 to TRBJ2-5; D possibly corresponds to TRBD1 (6 bases). Trimming shortened V by 5 bases and J by 5 bases, and 18 bases separated the two germline ends. This CDR3 region has 15 residues. Germline CDR1 is SGHTA and CDR2 is FQGNSA. CDR3 loop: CASSTSYLRGETQYF. CDR3 coding DNA: TGTGCCAGCAGCACGTCGTACCTCAGGGGTGAGACCCAGTACTTC.

This chain links TRBV12-1 with TRBJ1-5; the DNA was not compared with TRBD1, the D call given in the table. TRBV12-1 has pseudogene status. The length of the CDR3 is 15 residues. The CDR3 nucleotides are TGTGCCAGCAGCTTTGAGGGGGCTGACCTCCAACCCCAGCATTTT. As protein: CASSFEGADLQPQHF.

The rearrangement uses TRBV5-4 and TRBJ2-3; D is perhaps TRBD2 (6 bases). The CDR3 length is 16 residues. Germline loops: CDR1 SGHNT, CDR2 YYREEE (reference sequence). Trimming removed 4 bases at V and 4 bases at J, with 19 bases between. This chain's CDR3 is CASSLLPPWGADTQYF. The CDR3 nucleotides read TGTGCCAGCAGCCTTTTGCCCCCGTGGGGGGCAGATACGCAGTATTTT.

The chain recombines TRBV27 with TRBJ2-3, with 11 bases aligning to TRBD2. Per germline, CDR1 MNHEY and CDR2 SMNVEV (reference sequence). V lost 6 bases and J lost 0; bases outside the gene matches: 8. The CDR3 loop spans 17 amino acids. CDR3 nucleotides: TGTGCCAGCAGCTTCCTAGCGGGGGGACCCAGCACAGATACGCAGTATTTT. Its protein is CASSFLAGGPSTDTQYF.

The chain carries TRBV4-3 and TRBJ2-1, with 9 bases aligning to TRBD2. V dropped 3 bases and J dropped 7; count of bases not matched to a gene: 10. The CDR3 consists of 16 residues. The germline CDR1 and CDR2 sequences are LGHNA and YSLEER. CDR3 amino acids: CASSHQRGVTHNEQFF. The CDR3 nucleotides are TGCGCCAGCAGCCATCAGCGGGGGGTCACACATAATGAGCAGTTCTTC.

The V gene is TRBV2, the J gene TRBJ2-4; D may be TRBD1 (6 bases). Trimming removed 3 bases from V and 3 bases from J, with 15 bases in between. Germline lookup yields CDR1 SNHLY and CDR2 FYNNEI. The CDR3 has 16 amino acids. Here the CDR3 DNA reads TGTGCCAGCAGTGAGGCCAGGGGCTTGGGCAAAAACATTCAGTACTTC. Translated, it gives CASSEARGLGKNIQYF.

J is TRBJ2-5 and V is TRBV5-5, with D possibly TRBD1 on 5 matching bases. V was clipped by 4 bases and J by 2 bases, with 15 bases between them. Germline CDR1 is SGHKS and CDR2 is YYEKEE (reference sequence). The CDR3 is 15 residues long. The CDR3 here is CASSPPPGKQETQYF. The CDR3 DNA is TGTGCCAGCAGCCCCCCCCCAGGGAAACAAGAGACCCAGTACTTC.

This chain uses TRBV27 with TRBJ1-3; a possible D gene is TRBD1 (6 bases). The V gene lost 0 bases and the J gene lost 2 bases, with 8 bases spanning the gap. The germline CDR1 and CDR2 sequences are MNHEY and SMNVEV (reference sequence). This CDR3 region has 15 residues. The CDR3 bases are TGTGCCAGCAGTTTATCCCCAGGGGCTGGAAACACCATATATTTT. It codes for CASSLSPGAGNTIYF.

The gene calls are TRBV7-8 and TRBJ2-7; no firm D call. From germline, CDR1 is SGHVS and CDR2 FQNEAQ. CDR3 length equals 13 residues. V lost 4 bases and J 2 bases, leaving 9 bases between the germline ends. The CDR3 reads CASSSNPTYEQYF. DNA for the CDR3: TGTGCCAGCAGCTCTAACCCGACCTACGAGCAGTACTTC.

By share, this clone counts as medium-sized (0.01 to 0.1%). At one of its ends the junction is not consistent with the germline gene, which may arise from a read error. This rearrangement joins TRBV5-3 to TRBJ1-6; 7 nucleotides line up with TRBD1. TRBV5-3 is identified as an open reading frame with a role that is uncertain. The CDR3 sequence is 11 residues long. CDR3 sequence reads: CARSLGLTGNF. The CDR3 DNA reads TGTGCCAGAAGCTTGGGGTTGACAGGGAACTTT.

This rearrangement joins TRBV5-1 to TRBJ2-1; 7 bases map to TRBD2. The V gene's germline CDR1 is SGHRS and CDR2 YFSETQ. The CDR3 has 15 residues. The V gene end was trimmed by 0 bases and the J gene end by 10 bases; junction bases not matched to a gene: 10. CDR3 region: CASSLEGLPNREQFF. For the CDR3, the DNA is TGCGCCAGCAGCTTGGAGGGACTACCCAACAGGGAGCAGTTCTTC.

The rearrangement links TRBV10-3 to TRBJ2-1; tentatively, D is TRBD2 (5 bases). The CDR3 runs to 18 residues. The germline V gene has CDR1 ENHRY and CDR2 SYGVKD. With 2 bases removed from V and 10 bases from J, the gap between germline ends came to 27 bases. CDR3 DNA: TGTGCCATCAGTGAGCCCTATATTGGCGGGCTGGGCTATGGGGAGCAGTTCTTC. Its protein product is CAISEPYIGGLGYGEQFF.

The chain couples TRBV13 to TRBJ1-6; D ambiguous. Germline V gene data show CDR1 as PRHDT and CDR2 as FYEKMQ (reference sequence). This CDR3 comprises 13 residues. V lost 5 bases and J 7 bases, leaving 9 bases between the germline ends. CDR3 in DNA: TGTGCCAGCAGCCGCGGTGGCAATTCACCCCTCCACTTT. Translation gives CASSRGGNSPLHF.

This chain connects TRBV12-5 to TRBJ2-1; 11 bases agree with TRBD2. Losses at the gene ends were 1 base for V and 5 bases for J; bases not matched to a gene: 7. Looked up from germline, CDR1 is LGHNT and CDR2 is FRNRAP. The CDR3 is 17 residues long. CDR3 bases: TGTGCTAGTGGTTTGGCGCCCCTAGCGGGGGGCCACAATGAGCAGTTCTTC. As protein: CASGLAPLAGGHNEQFF.

The rearrangement uses TRBV7-2 and TRBJ2-5; a possible D gene is TRBD1 (6 bases). The CDR3 runs to 14 residues. The V end lost 4 bases, the J end lost 4 bases, and 13 bases lay between the germline ends. Germline values: CDR1 SGHTA, CDR2 FQGNSA. The CDR3 DNA reads as TGTGCCAGCAGCTCTACAGGGTACCCAGAGACCCAGTACTTC. It specifies CASSSTGYPETQYF. Filled out from reference TRBV7-2 and TRBJ2-5, the complete variable domain reads GAGVSQSPSNKVTEKGKDVELRCDPISGHTALYWYRQSLGQGLEFLIYFQGNSAPDKSGLPSDRFSAERTGGSVSTLTIQRTQQEDSAVYLCASSSTGYPETQYFGPGTRLLVL.

The V gene is TRBV28, the J gene TRBJ1-5; 7 nucleotides match TRBD1. After removal of 6 bases from V and 6 bases from J, the junction contained 2 bases not matched to a gene. This CDR3 is 12 amino acids long. Per germline, CDR1 MDHEN and CDR2 SYDVKM. CDR3 residues: CASRPGGQPQHF. The CDR3 DNA follows: TGTGCCAGCAGACCAGGGGGTCAGCCCCAGCATTTT.

This clone was seen once. The genes are TRBV15 and TRBJ2-3, with D uncertain. With 3 bases removed from V and 6 bases from J, the gap between germline ends came to 4 bases. The CDR3 consists of 11 residues. Germline values: CDR1 LNHNV, CDR2 YYDKDF (reference sequence). The CDR3 nucleotides are TGTGCCACCAGCAGCAGGGATACGCAGTATTTT. It yields the protein CATSSRDTQYF.

V usage is TRBV1 and J usage is TRBJ2-3; the D call TRBD2 from the table was never checked on the DNA. TRBV1 is labeled a pseudogene. This CDR3 has 8 amino acids. The CDR3 region is CTSNLQYF. The CDR3 DNA reads TGCACCAGTAACTTGCAGTATTTT.

The chain has TRBV7-2 and TRBJ2-3; weak D call: TRBD2 (6 bases). The CDR3 has 16 residues. V gave up 2 bases and J gave up 4 bases, with 16 bases separating them. Germline-derived CDR1 and CDR2 are SGHTA and FQGNSA. The CDR3 DNA reads as TGTGCCAGCAGCTTACAGACCGGCGGGATTGCAGATACGCAGTATTTT. Its protein product is CASSLQTGGIADTQYF.

The chain joins TRBV6-5 to TRBJ1-5, with D maybe TRBD1 (5 bases). V gave up 9 bases and J gave up 0 bases, with 9 bases separating them. The CDR3 sequence is 13 residues long. Germline V gene sequence: CDR1 MNHEY, CDR2 SVGAGI. The DNA for the CDR3 is TGTGCCAGTCAAGGGGATAGCAATCAGCCCCAGCATTTT. Protein product: CASQGDSNQPQHF.

V is TRBV7-9 and J is TRBJ2-1; D uncertain. V lost 5 bases, J lost 8 bases, and 13 bases lay in between. The CDR3 spans 13 residues. Germline V gene data show CDR1 as SEHNR and CDR2 as FQNEAQ (reference sequence). CDR3 in amino acids: CASSVNQWYEQFF. The CDR3 nucleotides read TGTGCCAGCAGCGTTAACCAGTGGTATGAGCAGTTCTTC.

J is TRBJ1-2 and V is TRBV6-6; 7 positions agree with TRBD1. After removal of 7 bases from V and 3 bases from J, the junction contained 5 bases not matched to a gene. The CDR3 is 13 amino acids. Germline CDR1 and CDR2: MNHNY and SVGAGI (reference sequence). CDR3 DNA sequence: TGTGCCAGCAACACGGACAGGTACTATGGCTACACCTTC. The encoded protein is CASNTDRYYGYTF.

The chain couples TRBV7-8 to TRBJ1-2; 10 positions match TRBD1. V trimming: 1 base; J trimming: 8 bases; junction bases outside the gene matches: 10. The CDR3 extends over 16 amino acids. Germline CDR1 SGHVS, CDR2 FQNEAQ. The CDR3 DNA is TGTGCCAGCAGCTTAGTTCGGACAGGGGGGAGTTTAGGCTACACCTTC. It specifies CASSLVRTGGSLGYTF.

V and J are TRBV15 and TRBJ2-5, with 7 nucleotides matching TRBD1. There are 15 residues in the CDR3. Germline values: CDR1 LNHNV, CDR2 YYDKDF (reference sequence). Trimming removed 0 bases from V and 5 bases from J; junction bases left unmatched: 6. This CDR3 reads CATSRDGQVGETQYF. The DNA of the CDR3 is TGTGCCACCAGCAGAGACGGACAGGTGGGCGAGACCCAGTACTTC.

The genes are TRBV4-2 and TRBJ2-7; 11 bases are shared with TRBD2. CDR3 length equals 16 residues. Germline V gives CDR1 LGHNA, CDR2 YNFKEQ. Trimming at V came to 4 bases and at J to 0 bases, leaving 5 bases not matched to a gene. In nucleotides, the CDR3 is TGTGCCAGCAGCCTGGAACTAGCGGGGGACTCCTACGAGCAGTACTTC. Encoded protein: CASSLELAGDSYEQYF.